The 15 T cell receptor beta chains below come from one sample, sequenced in a study of response to subunit inactivated influenza vaccine. TCRdb independently ran MiXCR on the RT-PCR reads; one entry per CDR3 protein. Here the sample spans about 830,000 distinct CDR3 sequences, about 18% being singletons. The sample in question was PBMCs from blood, obtained approximately 5 days after vaccination. The source is a man aged 45 to 65 who received an inactivated influenza vaccine.

This clonotype was found many times. This chain connects TRBV29-1 to TRBJ2-3, with D possibly being TRBD2 (5 bases). The V and J ends lost 7 bases and 6 bases respectively, with 8 bases between them. Per germline, CDR1 SQVTM and CDR2 ANQGSEA. The CDR3 is 10 residues long. CDR3: CSGGGDTQYF. DNA for the CDR3: TGCAGCGGTGGCGGGGATACGCAGTATTTT.

V and J are TRBV12-3 or TRBV12-4 and TRBJ1-1, with a possible D match to TRBD1 (5 bases). This CDR3 is 14 amino acids long. V was trimmed by 3 bases and J by 4 bases, leaving 12 bases between them. The CDR3 is CASSFGGAGTEAFF. The CDR3 nucleotides read TGTGCCAGCAGTTTTGGAGGGGCGGGCACTGAAGCTTTCTTT.

The chain carries TRBV12-3 or TRBV12-4 and TRBJ2-2; D is possibly TRBD2 (7 bases). V was trimmed by 7 bases and J by 1 base, leaving 10 bases between them. The CDR3 runs to 14 residues. CDR3 coding DNA: TGTGCCAGCACGAGGGGGGGGAACACCGGGGAGCTGTTTTTT. Its translation: CASTRGGNTGELFF.

About this clonotype: One end of the junction varies from germline; a read error may be responsible. V is TRBV5-5 and J is TRBJ1-4; D possibly corresponds to TRBD1 (5 bases). CDR3 size: 17 residues. CDR1 and CDR2 from the germline V gene are SGHKS and YYEKEE (reference sequence). CDR3 region: CACSLVGAVGTNEKLFF. The CDR3 coding sequence is TGTGCCTGCAGCTTGGTCGGGGCAGTAGGAACTAATGAAAAACTGTTTTTT.

A few counts support this clonotype. The chain links TRBV20-1 to TRBJ2-7; D unclear. V lost 6 bases and J 3 bases, leaving 9 bases between the germline ends. CDR1 and CDR2 from the germline V gene are DFQATT and SNEGSKA (reference sequence). The CDR3 contains 11 residues. CDR3: CSALTRYEQYF. The CDR3 DNA sequence: TGCAGTGCCCTTACCCGCTACGAGCAGTACTTC.

This clonotype came up many times. The chain is built from TRBV6-5 and TRBJ2-7, with D tentatively TRBD1 (7 bases). Trimming cost V 1 base and J 8 bases, with 12 bases left between them. Germline V CDR1 and CDR2: MNHEY, SVGAGI. The CDR3 length is 13 residues. CDR3 in amino acids: CASSYFAGQKQYF. The CDR3, as DNA: TGTGCCAGCAGTTACTTCGCGGGACAGAAGCAGTACTTC.

This clonotype was seen a few times. This chain connects TRBV20-1 to TRBJ1-1, with a weak D call TRBD1 (6 bases). This CDR3 is 14 amino acids long. Germline lookup yields CDR1 DFQATT and CDR2 SNEGSKA (reference sequence). Between the trimmed V and J ends, which lost 5 bases and 4 bases, there was a span of 17 bases. CDR3 coding DNA: TGCAGTGCTGCCTACGCAGGGGTGAGCACTGAAGCTTTCTTT. Translation: CSAAYAGVSTEAFF.

V gene TRBV20-1 combines with J gene TRBJ2-1, with 15 bases lining up with TRBD2. The J segment lost 6 bases and the V segment lost 3 bases, leaving 15 bases of the junction unmatched. Germline CDR1 is DFQATT and CDR2 is SNEGSKA (reference sequence). CDR3 size: 19 residues. The CDR3 reads CSASDQGIRTSGRVNEQFF. CDR3 nucleotide sequence: TGCAGTGCTAGCGATCAGGGGATCCGGACTAGCGGGAGGGTCAATGAGCAGTTCTTC.

The chain employs TRBV7-9 and TRBJ2-1, with a possible D match to TRBD2 (7 bases). Germline V lookup: CDR1 SEHNR, CDR2 FQNEAQ (reference sequence). This CDR3 has 12 amino acids. The CDR3 DNA follows: TGTGCGGGGGGGGGCCTCAGGAATGAGCAGTTCTTC. It is translated as CAGGGLRNEQFF.

The chain is built from TRBV28 and TRBJ2-2; 7 nucleotides agree with TRBD1. The CDR3 sequence is 15 residues long. Germline CDR1 is MDHEN and CDR2 is SYDVKM. V was pared by 3 bases and J by 5 bases, with 6 bases of the junction left unmatched. CDR3 sequence reads: CASSFPTGYTGELFF. As DNA, the CDR3 is TGTGCCAGCAGTTTTCCGACAGGGTATACCGGGGAGCTGTTTTTT.

This clonotype showed up just a few times. The chain joins TRBV7-9 to TRBJ2-1; possible D gene TRBD2, 6 bases. With 10 bases removed from V and 4 bases from J, the gap between germline ends came to 14 bases. The CDR3 covers 13 residues. Germline-derived CDR1 and CDR2 are SEHNR and FQNEAQ (reference sequence). The CDR3: CATGTYSYNEQFF. Written as DNA, the CDR3 is TGTGCCACCGGGACTTACTCTTACAATGAGCAGTTCTTC. The variable domain in full, completed from reference TRBV7-9 and TRBJ2-1, reads DTGVSQNPRHKITKRGQNVTFRCDPISEHNRLYWYRQTLGQGPEFLTYFQNEAQLEKSRLLSDRFSAERPKGSFSTLEIQRTEQGDSAMYLCATGTYSYNEQFFGPGTRLTVL.

As for this clonotype: At one end the junction does not follow the germline gene, possibly because of a read error. V and J are TRBV5-1 and TRBJ2-1, with D tentatively TRBD1 or TRBD2 (5 bases each). CDR3 length: 15 amino acids. CDR1 is SGHRS and CDR2 is YFSETQ in the germline V gene. This CDR3 reads CASSLRDGVYIEQFF. CDR3 coding DNA: TGCGCCAGCAGCCTCCGGGACGGAGTCTACATTGAGCAGTTCTTC. Full variable domain (remainder filled in from reference TRBV5-1 and TRBJ2-1): KAGVTQTPRYLIKTRGQQVTLSCSPISGHRSVSWYQQTPGQGLQFLFEYFSETQRNKGNFPGRFSGRQFSNSRSEMNVSTLELGDSALYLCASSLRDGVYIEQFFGPGTRLTVL.

This clonotype was counted ten times or more. This chain uses TRBV5-1 with TRBJ2-1; D is possibly TRBD1 (6 bases). V was trimmed by 0 bases and J by 0 bases, leaving 7 bases between them. This CDR3 region has 15 residues. In germline, CDR1 is SGHRS, CDR2 YFSETQ. In DNA form, the CDR3 reads TGCGCCAGCAGCTTGGACAGGGCCTCCTACAATGAGCAGTTCTTC. This codes for CASSLDRASYNEQFF.

The sample holds many counts of this clonotype. This chain connects TRBV12-3 or TRBV12-4 to TRBJ1-1; D not resolved. The CDR3 is 11 amino acids. V was pared by 8 bases and J by 11 bases, with 15 bases between. In DNA, the CDR3 is TGTGCCAGCGCATTCAATGGTAGGGCTTTCTTT. It encodes CASAFNGRAFF.

This chain links TRBV6-1 with TRBJ2-7; D may be TRBD2 (6 bases). Germline V gene data show CDR1 as MNHNS and CDR2 as SASEGT. V lost 7 bases to trimming and J lost 2 bases, with 18 bases between them. CDR3 length equals 15 residues. DNA for the CDR3: TGTGCCAGCAAATCTCCGGGACGGGGGACCTACGAGCAGTACTTC. This translates into CASKSPGRGTYEQYF.